This T cell receptor beta chain stems from a study of beta chain features in type 1 diabetes. Study-wide results and limits: Within each of all four CD4+ subsets, Type 1 diabetes patients had TCRB CDR3s that were moderately but significantly shorter.

Isolated RNA was reverse transcribed in full, so expressed TCRB transcripts were sequenced. Profiling relied on immunoSEQ multiplex PCR, and the TCRdb table lists in-frame clones only, not all of them. The sample yields 500,000 to 650,000 clones, 9.5% to 15% seen once. The CDR3 runs 16 residues. Unmatched junction bases numbered 5, after V lost 0 bases and J lost 6 bases. CDR1 is MGHRA and CDR2 is YSYEKL in the germline V gene. This clone was seen a handful of times. What it binds is unknown. Purity (above 95%) was reached by all sorted populations. The clonotype originates from a man aged 25 to 45 with type 1 diabetes. The sample was naive CD4+ T cells from blood. V is TRBV4-1 and J is TRBJ1-5; 10 bases match TRBD1. The CDR3 bases are TGCGCCAGCAGCCAAGATCGGACAGGGGGAGGTCAGCCCCAGCATTTT. As protein: CASSQDRTGGGQPQHF.